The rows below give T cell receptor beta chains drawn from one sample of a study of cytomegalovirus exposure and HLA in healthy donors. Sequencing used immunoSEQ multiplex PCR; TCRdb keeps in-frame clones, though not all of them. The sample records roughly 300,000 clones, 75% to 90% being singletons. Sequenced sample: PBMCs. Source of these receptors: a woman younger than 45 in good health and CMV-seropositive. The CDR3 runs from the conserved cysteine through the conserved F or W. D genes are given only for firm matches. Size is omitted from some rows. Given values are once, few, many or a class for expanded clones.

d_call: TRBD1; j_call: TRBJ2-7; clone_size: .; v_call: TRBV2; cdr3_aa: CASSILTGQANTYEQYF; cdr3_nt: TGTGCCAGCAGTATCTTAACGGGACAGGCCAATACCTACGAGCAGTACTTC
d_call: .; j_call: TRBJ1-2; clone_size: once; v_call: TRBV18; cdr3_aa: CASSPLAGNNYGYTF; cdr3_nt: TGTGCCAGCTCACCCCTGGCCGGCAATAACTATGGCTACACCTTC
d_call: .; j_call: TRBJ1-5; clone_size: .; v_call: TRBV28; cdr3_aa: CATRQGNGNQPQHF; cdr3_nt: TGTGCCACCAGGCAGGGAAATGGCAATCAGCCCCAGCATTTT
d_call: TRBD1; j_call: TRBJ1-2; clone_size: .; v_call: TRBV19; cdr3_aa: CASSMGQGPSAYTF; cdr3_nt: TGTGCCAGTAGTATGGGACAGGGCCCATCTGCCTACACCTTC
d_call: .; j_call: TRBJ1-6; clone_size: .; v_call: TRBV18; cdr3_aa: CASSPRQADNSPLHF; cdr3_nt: TGTGCCAGCTCACCAAGACAGGCGGATAATTCACCCCTCCACTTT
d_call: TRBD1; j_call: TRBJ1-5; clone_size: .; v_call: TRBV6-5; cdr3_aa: CASAQGYSNQPQHF; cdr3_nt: TGTGCCAGCGCACAGGGGTATAGCAATCAGCCCCAGCATTTT
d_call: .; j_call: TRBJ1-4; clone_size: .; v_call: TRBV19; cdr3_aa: CASSVTIPLSATNEKLFF; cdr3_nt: TGTGCCAGTAGTGTGACAATACCCTTATCTGCAACTAATGAAAAACTGTTTTTT
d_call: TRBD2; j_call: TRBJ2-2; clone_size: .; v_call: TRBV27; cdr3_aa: CASRGLAGRPNTGELFF; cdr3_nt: TGTGCCAGCAGAGGACTAGCGGGGCGTCCGAACACCGGGGAGCTGTTTTTT
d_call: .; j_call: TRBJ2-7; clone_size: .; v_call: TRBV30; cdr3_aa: CAWRASVHEQYF; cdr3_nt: TGTGCCTGGAGGGCTAGCGTCCACGAGCAGTACTTC
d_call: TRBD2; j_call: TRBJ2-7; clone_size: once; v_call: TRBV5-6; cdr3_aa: CASSSSAWGGPAYEQYF; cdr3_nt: TGTGCCAGCAGCTCCTCAGCCTGGGGAGGGCCGGCCTACGAGCAGTACTTC
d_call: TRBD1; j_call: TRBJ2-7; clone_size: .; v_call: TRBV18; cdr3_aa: CASSPPDRGSSYEQYF; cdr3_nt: TGTGCCAGCTCACCACCTGACAGGGGTAGCTCCTACGAGCAGTACTTC
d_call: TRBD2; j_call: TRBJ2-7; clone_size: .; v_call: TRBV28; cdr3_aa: CASSFGLAVDEQYF; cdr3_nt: TGTGCCAGCAGTTTCGGACTAGCGGTTGACGAGCAGTACTTC
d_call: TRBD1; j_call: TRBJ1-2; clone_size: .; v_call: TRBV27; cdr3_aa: CASRGTGGRFYGYTF; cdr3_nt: TGTGCCAGCCGGGGGACAGGGGGTCGTTTCTATGGCTACACCTTC
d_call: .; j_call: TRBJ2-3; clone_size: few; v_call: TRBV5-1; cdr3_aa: CASSLIGGTTDTQYF; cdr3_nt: TGCGCCAGCAGCTTGATTGGGGGCACGACAGATACGCAGTATTTT
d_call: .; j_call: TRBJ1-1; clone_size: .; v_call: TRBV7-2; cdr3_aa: CASSQDGRDTEAFF; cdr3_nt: TGTGCCAGCAGCCAGGACGGGCGGGACACTGAAGCTTTCTTT
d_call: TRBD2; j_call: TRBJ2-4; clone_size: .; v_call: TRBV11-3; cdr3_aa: CASSAASGGGIQYF; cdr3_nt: TGTGCCAGCAGCGCAGCTAGCGGGGGAGGCATTCAGTACTTC
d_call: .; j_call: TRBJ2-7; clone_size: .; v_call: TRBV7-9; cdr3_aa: CASSLVSTYEQYF; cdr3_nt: TGTGCCAGCAGCTTAGTATCAACCTACGAGCAGTACTTC
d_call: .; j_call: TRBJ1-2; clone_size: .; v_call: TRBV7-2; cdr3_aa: CASSLDYGYTF; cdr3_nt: TGTGCCAGCAGCTTAGATTATGGCTACACCTTC
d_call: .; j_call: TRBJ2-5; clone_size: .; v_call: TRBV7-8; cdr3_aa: CASSLEGRGGQETQYF; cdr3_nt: TGTGCCAGCAGCTTAGAGGGCAGGGGGGGACAAGAGACCCAGTACTTC
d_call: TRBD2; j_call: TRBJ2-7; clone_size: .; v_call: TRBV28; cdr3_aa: CASSWDYRDSHYEQYF; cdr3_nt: TGTGCCAGCAGCTGGGACTACCGGGACTCCCACTACGAGCAGTACTTC
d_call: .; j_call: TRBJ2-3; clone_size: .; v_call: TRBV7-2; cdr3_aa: CASSLKNTDTQYF; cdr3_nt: TGTGCCAGCAGCTTAAAAAATACAGATACGCAGTATTTT
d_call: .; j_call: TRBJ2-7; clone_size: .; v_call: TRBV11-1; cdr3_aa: CASSLRRGGTDYEQYF; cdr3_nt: TGTGCCAGCAGCTTACGGAGGGGAGGAACTGACTACGAGCAGTACTTC
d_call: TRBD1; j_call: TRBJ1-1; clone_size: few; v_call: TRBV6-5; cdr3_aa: CASSRTGGTEAFF; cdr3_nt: TGTGCCAGCAGTCGGACAGGGGGCACTGAAGCTTTCTTT
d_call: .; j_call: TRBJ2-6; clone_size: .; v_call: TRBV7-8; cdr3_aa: CASSLQIGGHSGANVLTF; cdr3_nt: TGTGCCAGCAGCTTACAAATCGGGGGCCACTCTGGGGCCAACGTCCTGACTTTC
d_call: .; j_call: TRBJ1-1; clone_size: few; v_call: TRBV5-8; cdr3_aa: CASSLRQGYTEAFF; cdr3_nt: TGTGCCAGCAGCTTGAGACAAGGGTACACTGAAGCTTTCTTT
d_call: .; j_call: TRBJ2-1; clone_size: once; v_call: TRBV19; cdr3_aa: CASSTGNEQFF; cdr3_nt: TGTGCCAGTAGTACGGGCAATGAGCAGTTCTTC
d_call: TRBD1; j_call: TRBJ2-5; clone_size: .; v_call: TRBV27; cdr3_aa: CASSITGDQETQYF; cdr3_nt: TGTGCCAGCAGTATTACAGGGGACCAAGAGACCCAGTACTTC
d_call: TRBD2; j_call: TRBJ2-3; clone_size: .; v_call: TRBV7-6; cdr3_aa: CASSLRREGRTDTQYF; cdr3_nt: TGTGCCAGCAGCTTACGGCGGGAGGGGCGCACAGATACGCAGTATTTT
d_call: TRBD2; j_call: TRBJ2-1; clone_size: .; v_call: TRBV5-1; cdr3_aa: CASTIPGTSGGLSSYNEQFF; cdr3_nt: TGCGCCAGCACCATTCCCGGGACTAGCGGGGGTCTTAGCTCCTACAATGAGCAGTTCTTC
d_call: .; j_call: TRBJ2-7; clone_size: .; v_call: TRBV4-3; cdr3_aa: CASSQGRRPQRVYEQYF; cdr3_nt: TGCGCCAGCAGCCAAGGGCGGCGGCCCCAGCGGGTCTACGAGCAGTACTTC
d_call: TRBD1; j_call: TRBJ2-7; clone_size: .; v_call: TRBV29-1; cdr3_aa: CSVASLPGGPYEQYF; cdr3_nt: TGCAGCGTCGCCTCGCTCCCAGGGGGCCCCTACGAGCAGTACTTC
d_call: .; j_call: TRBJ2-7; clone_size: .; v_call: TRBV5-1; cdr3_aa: CASSLSYHPYEQYF; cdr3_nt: TGCGCCAGCAGCTTGTCCTATCATCCTTACGAGCAGTACTTC
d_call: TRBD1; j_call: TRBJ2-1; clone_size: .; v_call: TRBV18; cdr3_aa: CASSPGQATYNEQFF; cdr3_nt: TGTGCCAGCTCACCGGGACAGGCCACCTACAATGAGCAGTTCTTC
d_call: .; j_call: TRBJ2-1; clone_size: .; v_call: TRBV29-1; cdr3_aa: CSVTGAYNEQFF; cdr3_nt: TGCAGCGTTACCGGGGCATACAATGAGCAGTTCTTC